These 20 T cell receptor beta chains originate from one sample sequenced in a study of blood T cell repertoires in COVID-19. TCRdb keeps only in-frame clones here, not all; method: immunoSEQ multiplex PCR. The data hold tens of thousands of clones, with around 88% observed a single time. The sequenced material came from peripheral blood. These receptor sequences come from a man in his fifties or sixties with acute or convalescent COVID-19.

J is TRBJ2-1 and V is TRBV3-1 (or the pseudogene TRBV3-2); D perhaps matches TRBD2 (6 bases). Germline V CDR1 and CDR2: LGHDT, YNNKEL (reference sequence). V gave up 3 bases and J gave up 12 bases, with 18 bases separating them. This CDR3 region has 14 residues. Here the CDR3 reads CASSQGGLVAGQFF. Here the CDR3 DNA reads TGTGCCAGCAGCCAGGGGGGACTGGTGGCAGGGCAGTTCTTC.

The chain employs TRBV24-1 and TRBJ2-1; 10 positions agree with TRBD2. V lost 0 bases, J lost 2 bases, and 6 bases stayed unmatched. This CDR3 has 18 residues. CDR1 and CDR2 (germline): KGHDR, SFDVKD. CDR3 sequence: CATSDLGGSGRAYNEQFF. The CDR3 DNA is TGTGCCACCAGTGATTTGGGGGGGAGCGGGAGGGCCTACAATGAGCAGTTCTTC.

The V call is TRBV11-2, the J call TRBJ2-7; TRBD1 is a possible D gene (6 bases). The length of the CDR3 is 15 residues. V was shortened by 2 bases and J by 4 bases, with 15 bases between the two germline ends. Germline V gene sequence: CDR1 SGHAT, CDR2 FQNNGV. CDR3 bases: TGTGCCAGCAGCTTACCCACAGGGTGGGGATACGAGCAGTACTTC. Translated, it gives CASSLPTGWGYEQYF.

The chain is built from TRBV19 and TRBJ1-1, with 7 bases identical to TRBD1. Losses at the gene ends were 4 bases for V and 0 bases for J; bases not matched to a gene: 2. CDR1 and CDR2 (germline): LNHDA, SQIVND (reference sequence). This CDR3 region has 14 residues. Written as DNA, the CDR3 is TGTGCCAGTAGTACCGACAGGGTGAACACTGAAGCTTTCTTT. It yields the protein CASSTDRVNTEAFF. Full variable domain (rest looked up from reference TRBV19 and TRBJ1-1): DGGITQSPKYLFRKEGQNVTLSCEQNLNHDAMYWYRQDPGQGLRLIYYSQIVNDFQKGDIAEGYSVSREKKESFPLTVTSAQKNPTAFYLCASSTDRVNTEAFFGQGTRLTVV.

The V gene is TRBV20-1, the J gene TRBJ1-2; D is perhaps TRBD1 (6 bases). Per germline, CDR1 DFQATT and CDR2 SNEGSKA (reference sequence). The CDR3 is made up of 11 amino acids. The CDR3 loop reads CSGGQLYGYTF. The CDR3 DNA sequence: TGCAGCGGTGGACAGTTATATGGCTACACCTTC.

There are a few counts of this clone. This CDR3 is CASSPRTGGLGYTF. The CDR3 DNA follows: TGTGCCAGCAGTCCCCGGACAGGCGGTCTTGGCTACACCTTC. The chain is built from TRBV6-6 and TRBJ1-2, with 7 bases matching TRBD1. CDR3 length: 14 residues. CDR1 MNHNY and CDR2 SVGAGI come from the germline V gene (reference sequence). J lost 7 bases, V lost 5 bases, and 10 bases had no gene match.

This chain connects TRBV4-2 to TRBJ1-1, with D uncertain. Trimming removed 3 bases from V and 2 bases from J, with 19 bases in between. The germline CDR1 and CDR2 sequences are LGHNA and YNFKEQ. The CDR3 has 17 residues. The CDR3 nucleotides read TGTGCCAGCAGCCAGGGAGATCTTAACAAGCCTAACACTGAAGCTTTCTTT. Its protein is CASSQGDLNKPNTEAFF.

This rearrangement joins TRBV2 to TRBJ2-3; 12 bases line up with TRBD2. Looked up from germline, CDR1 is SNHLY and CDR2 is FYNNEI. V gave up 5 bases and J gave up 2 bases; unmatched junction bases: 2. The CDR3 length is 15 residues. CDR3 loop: CASSSSGRVTDTQYF. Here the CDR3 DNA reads TGTGCCAGCAGTTCTAGCGGGAGGGTCACAGATACGCAGTATTTT.

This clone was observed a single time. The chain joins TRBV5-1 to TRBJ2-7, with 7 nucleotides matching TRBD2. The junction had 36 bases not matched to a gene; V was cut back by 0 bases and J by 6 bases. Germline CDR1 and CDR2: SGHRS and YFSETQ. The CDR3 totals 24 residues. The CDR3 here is CASSLDLEAYTNPPKAGSAGEQYF. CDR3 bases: TGCGCCAGCAGCTTGGATTTGGAGGCATATACCAACCCCCCCAAAGCGGGGAGCGCGGGCGAGCAGTACTTC.

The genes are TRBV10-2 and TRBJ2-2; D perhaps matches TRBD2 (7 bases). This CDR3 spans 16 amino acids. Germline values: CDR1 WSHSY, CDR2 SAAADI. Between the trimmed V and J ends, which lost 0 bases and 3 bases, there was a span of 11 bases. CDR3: CASSESPGGYTGELFF. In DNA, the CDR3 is TGCGCCAGCAGTGAGTCGCCGGGGGGCTACACCGGGGAGCTGTTTTTT.

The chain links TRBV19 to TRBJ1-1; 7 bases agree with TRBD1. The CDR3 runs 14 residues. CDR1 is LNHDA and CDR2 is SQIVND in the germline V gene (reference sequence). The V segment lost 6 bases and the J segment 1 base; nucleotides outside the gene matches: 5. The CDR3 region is CASRSDRPNTEAFF. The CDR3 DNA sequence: TGTGCCAGTAGGTCGGACAGGCCGAACACTGAAGCTTTCTTT.

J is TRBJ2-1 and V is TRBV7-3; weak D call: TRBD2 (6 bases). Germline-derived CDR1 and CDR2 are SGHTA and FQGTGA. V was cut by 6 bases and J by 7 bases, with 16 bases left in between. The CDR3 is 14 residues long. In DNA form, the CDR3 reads TGTGCCAGCAGTCCGGGGAGCGGAGGGAATGAGCAGTTCTTC. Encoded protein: CASSPGSGGNEQFF.

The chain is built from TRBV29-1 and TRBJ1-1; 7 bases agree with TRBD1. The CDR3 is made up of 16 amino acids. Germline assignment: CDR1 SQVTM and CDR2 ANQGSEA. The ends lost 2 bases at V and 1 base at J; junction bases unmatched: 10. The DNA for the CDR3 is TGCAGCGTTGAACTATTGACAGGGTCGGGGAACACTGAAGCTTTCTTT. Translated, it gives CSVELLTGSGNTEAFF.

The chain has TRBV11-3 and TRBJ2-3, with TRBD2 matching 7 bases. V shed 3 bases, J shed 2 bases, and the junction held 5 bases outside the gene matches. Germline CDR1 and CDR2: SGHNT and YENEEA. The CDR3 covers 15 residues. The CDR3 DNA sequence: TGTGCCAGCAGCTTCACTAGCGTACTCACAGATACGCAGTATTTT. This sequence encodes CASSFTSVLTDTQYF.

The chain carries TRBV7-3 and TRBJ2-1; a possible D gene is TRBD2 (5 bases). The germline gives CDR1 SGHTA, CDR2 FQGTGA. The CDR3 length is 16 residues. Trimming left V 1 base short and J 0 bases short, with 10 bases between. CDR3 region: CASSLSGPRSYNEQFF. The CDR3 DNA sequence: TGTGCCAGCAGCTTAAGCGGGCCCCGCTCCTACAATGAGCAGTTCTTC.

CDR3 sequence (DNA): TGCGCCAGCAGCCAAGCAGGGGCGGGGGAGATGGGCTATGGCTACACCTTC. Encoded protein: CASSQAGAGEMGYGYTF. The rearrangement links TRBV4-1 to TRBJ1-2, with D possibly being TRBD1 (6 bases). The CDR3 totals 17 residues. CDR1 MGHRA and CDR2 YSYEKL come from the germline V gene. Trimming took off 1 base at V and 4 bases at J, with 19 bases between the two ends.

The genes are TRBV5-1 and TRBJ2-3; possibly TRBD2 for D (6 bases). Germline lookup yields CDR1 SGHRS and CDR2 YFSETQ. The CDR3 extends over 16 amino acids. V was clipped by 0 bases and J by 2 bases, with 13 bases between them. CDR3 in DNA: TGCGCCAGCAGCTTGGGGCTAGCGAGAAACACAGATACGCAGTATTTT. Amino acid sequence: CASSLGLARNTDTQYF.

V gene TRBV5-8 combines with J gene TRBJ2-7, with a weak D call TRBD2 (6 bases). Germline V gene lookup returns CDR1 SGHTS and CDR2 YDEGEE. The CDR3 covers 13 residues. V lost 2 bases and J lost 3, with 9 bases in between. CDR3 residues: CASSFGGGYEQYF. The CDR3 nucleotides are TGTGCCAGCAGCTTTGGGGGAGGCTACGAGCAGTACTTC.

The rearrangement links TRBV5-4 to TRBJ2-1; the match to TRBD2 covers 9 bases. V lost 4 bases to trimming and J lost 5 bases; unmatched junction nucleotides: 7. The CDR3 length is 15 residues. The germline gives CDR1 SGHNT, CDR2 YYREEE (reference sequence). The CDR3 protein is CASSGISGSHNEQFF. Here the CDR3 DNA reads TGTGCCAGCAGCGGAATTAGCGGGAGCCACAATGAGCAGTTCTTC. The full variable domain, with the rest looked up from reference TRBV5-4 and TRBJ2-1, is ETGVTQSPTHLIKTRGQQVTLRCSSQSGHNTVSWYQQALGQGPQFIFQYYREEENGRGNFPPRFSGLQFPNYSSELNVNALELDDSALYLCASSGISGSHNEQFFGPGTRLTVL.

The CDR3 spells CAWSVRSAANSPLHF. In nucleotides, the CDR3 is TGTGCCTGGAGTGTACGGTCAGCGGCTAATTCACCCCTCCACTTT. This chain joins TRBV30 and TRBJ1-6; D not resolved. Trimming took off 0 bases at V and 6 bases at J, with 12 bases between the two ends. This CDR3 has 15 residues. Looked up from germline, CDR1 is GTSNPN and CDR2 is SVGIG (reference sequence).